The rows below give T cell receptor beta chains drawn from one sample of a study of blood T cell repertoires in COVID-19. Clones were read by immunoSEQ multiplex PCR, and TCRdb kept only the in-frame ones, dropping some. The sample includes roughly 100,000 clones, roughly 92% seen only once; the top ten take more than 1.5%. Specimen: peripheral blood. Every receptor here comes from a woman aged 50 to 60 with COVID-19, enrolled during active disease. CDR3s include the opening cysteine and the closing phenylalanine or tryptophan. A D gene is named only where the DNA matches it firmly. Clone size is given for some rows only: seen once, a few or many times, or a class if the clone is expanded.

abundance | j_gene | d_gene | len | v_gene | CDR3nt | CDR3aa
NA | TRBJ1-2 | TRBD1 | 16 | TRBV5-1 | TGCGCCAGCAGCTTACAAACAGGGGGCATCGGCTATGGCTACACCTTC | CASSLQTGGIGYGYTF
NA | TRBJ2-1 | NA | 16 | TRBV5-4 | TGTGCCAGCAGCTTGGGTTCTAGAGGGTCCTACAATGAGCAGTTCTTC | CASSLGSRGSYNEQFF
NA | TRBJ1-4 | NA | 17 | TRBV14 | TGTGCCAGCGTTAATCCGGGAGACGGGCCAACTAATGAAAAACTGTTTTTT | CASVNPGDGPTNEKLFF
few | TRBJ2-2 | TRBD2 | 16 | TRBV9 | TGTGCCAGCAGCGTAGCACTAGCGGGGACCTCCGGGGAGCTGTTTTTT | CASSVALAGTSGELFF
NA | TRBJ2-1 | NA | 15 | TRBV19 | TGTGCCAGTAGTTGGGCCGACAGGTCCTACAATGAGCAGTTCTTC | CASSWADRSYNEQFF
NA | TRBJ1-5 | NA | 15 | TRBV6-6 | TGTGCCAGCAGTTACGCCGGGAGCAGCAATCAGCCCCAGCATTTT | CASSYAGSSNQPQHF
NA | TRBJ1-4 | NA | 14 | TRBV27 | TGTGCCAGCAGTTTCGGGACACCGTCTGGAAAACTGTTTTTT | CASSFGTPSGKLFF
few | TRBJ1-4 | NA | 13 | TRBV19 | TGTGCCAGTAGACCATCGTCGGATGAAAAACTGTTTTTT | CASRPSSDEKLFF
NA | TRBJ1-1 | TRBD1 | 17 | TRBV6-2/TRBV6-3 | TGTGCCAGCAGTACGATGGGGACAGGGGGCTGGAACACTGAAGCTTTCTTT | CASSTMGTGGWNTEAFF
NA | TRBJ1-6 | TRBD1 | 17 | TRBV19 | TGTGCCAGTAGTATACCACTACGACAGGGAGAAGACTCACCCCTCCACTTT | CASSIPLRQGEDSPLHF
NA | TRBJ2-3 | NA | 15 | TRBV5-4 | TGTGCCAGCAGCTTGTATAGCACTAGCACAGATACGCAGTATTTT | CASSLYSTSTDTQYF
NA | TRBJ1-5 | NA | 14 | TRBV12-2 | TGTGCAAGTCGCTTCGACAGCCTAGGGGGGCCCCAGCATTTT | CASRFDSLGGPQHF
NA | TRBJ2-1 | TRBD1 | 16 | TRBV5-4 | TGTGCCAGCAGCGCCCCACAGGGGTTTCCCTACAATGAGCAGTTCTTC | CASSAPQGFPYNEQFF
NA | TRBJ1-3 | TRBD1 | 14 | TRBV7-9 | TGTGCCAGCAGCTCTGGACAGGGTGGAAACACCATATATTTT | CASSSGQGGNTIYF
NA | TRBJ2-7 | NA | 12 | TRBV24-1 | TGTGCCACCAGTGACACTAGATACGAGCAGTACTTC | CATSDTRYEQYF
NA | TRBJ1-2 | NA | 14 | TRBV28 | TGTGCCAGCAGTTTAGGAGGTCAGAACTATGGCTACACCTTC | CASSLGGQNYGYTF
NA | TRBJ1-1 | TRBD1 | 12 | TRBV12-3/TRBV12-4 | TGTGCCAGCAGTGACAGGGAGGAGCGTGCTTTCTTT | CASSDREERAFF
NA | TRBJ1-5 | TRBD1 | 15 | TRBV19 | TGTGCCAGTAGTATATCAGGGGGTGGCAATCAGCCCCAGCATTTT | CASSISGGGNQPQHF